One TCR beta chain is described in this entry. This sample is part of a study of shared clonotypes between healthy human individuals. Trimming cost V 3 bases and J 2 bases, with 10 bases left between them. The germline CDR1 and CDR2 sequences are SGHRS and YFSETQ. The CDR3 totals 14 residues. Some clones are missing from TCRdb's copy, which holds only in-frame ones; the method was immunoSEQ multiplex PCR. The data hold 550,000 to 700,000 clones, with 60% to 75% observed a single time. The receptor's source is a woman aged 25 to 39 in good health. This sequence joins TRBV5-1 and TRBJ2-3, with TRBD2 as a possible D gene (5 bases). Sequenced sample: memory CD4+ T cells sorted from blood. Noted subset: CD45RA-negative fraction. The CDR3 DNA follows: TGCGCCAGCAGCTCAGAGGGAATCACAGATACGCAGTATTTT. Translation gives CASSSEGITDTQYF.